What follows are 5 T cell receptor beta chains derived from one specimen sequenced in a study of blood T cell repertoires in COVID-19. Sequencing was performed with immunoSEQ multiplex PCR; in TCRdb, only in-frame clones are kept and a portion is missing. The sample has under 200,000 clones, around 82% seen once. Sequenced input: peripheral blood. The receptors derive from an elderly woman with acute or convalescent COVID-19.

This clone came up once. V and J are TRBV5-1 and TRBJ1-2; 9 bases match TRBD1. Germline V gene data show CDR1 as SGHRS and CDR2 as YFSETQ. V lost 4 bases and J lost 3; bases outside the gene matches: 4. The CDR3 is made up of 14 amino acids. CDR3 bases: TGCGCCAGCAGCCAACAGGGGGCATACTATGGCTACACCTTC. Its translation: CASSQQGAYYGYTF.

This clone has a handful of counts. The rearrangement uses TRBV19 and TRBJ2-5, with 8 bases matching TRBD2. CDR1 and CDR2 from the germline V gene are LNHDA and SQIVND (reference sequence). The CDR3 consists of 16 residues. Unmatched junction bases numbered 11, after V lost 3 bases and J lost 5 bases. The CDR3 spells CASSIGFGGAEETQYF. DNA for the CDR3: TGTGCCAGTAGTATCGGGTTCGGGGGGGCGGAGGAGACCCAGTACTTC.

This chain connects TRBV5-1 to TRBJ2-5; maybe TRBD2 (6 bases). Trimming took off 4 bases at V and 5 bases at J, with 12 bases between the two ends. Per germline, CDR1 SGHRS and CDR2 YFSETQ. There are 13 residues in the CDR3. CDR3 amino acids: CASSPESGETQYF. DNA of the CDR3: TGCGCCAGCAGCCCGGAGAGCGGGGAGACCCAGTACTTC.

The chain joins TRBV12-3 or TRBV12-4 to TRBJ1-1; 8 bases match TRBD1. The V segment lost 6 bases and the J segment 5 bases; nucleotides outside the gene matches: 2. CDR3 size: 12 residues. Here the CDR3 DNA reads TGTGCCAGCAGAGGACAGGGAACTGAAGCTTTCTTT. Amino acids: CASRGQGTEAFF.

The chain combines TRBV7-6 with TRBJ2-2, with 7 bases lining up with TRBD1. CDR1 and CDR2 from the germline V gene are SGHVS and FNYEAQ. With V trimmed by 5 bases and J by 2 bases, 5 bases remained unmatched. This CDR3 has 15 residues. The CDR3 loop is CASSLDRVNTGELFF. DNA for the CDR3: TGTGCCAGCAGCCTAGACAGGGTAAACACCGGGGAGCTGTTTTTT.